The subject of this entry is one TCR beta chain. A read error likely explains this, since a far larger clone differs by one base. Since no conserved phenylalanine or tryptophan closes the CDR3, a read error is the likely cause. The data were obtained in a study of shared clonotypes between healthy human individuals. The wider study: A couple of women and a few men aged 18 to 49 made up the donors.

Unsorted samples drew genomic DNA from about 90 million PBMCs. The quantity of DNA used in unsorted PBMC replicate PCRs was 300 ng, corresponding to tens of thousands of T cell genomes. Per the original methods: ImmunoSEQ only sent back junction sequences with no quality scores, so filtering was done differently. Profiling relied on immunoSEQ multiplex PCR, and the TCRdb table lists in-frame clones only, not all of them. The V and J calls and clone size are taken from that table; D and trimming were inferred from the DNA. The sample includes about 520,000 clones, roughly 80% of them seen just once. The V gene lost 3 bases and the J gene lost 7 bases, with 9 bases spanning the gap. Germline CDR1 reads DFQATT; CDR2 reads SNEGSKA (reference sequence). This CDR3 contains 11 residues.

The sequence came from a woman in her thirties or forties in good health. Some clones in this sample may be carry-over from other donors' samples. Sequencing was done on a sample of PBMCs. The chain couples TRBV20-1 to TRBJ1-2; D gene unclear. CDR3 coding DNA: TGCAGTGCTAGCTTACCTATTGGCTACACCCTC. Amino acid sequence: CSASLPIGYTL.